This is a list of T cell receptor beta chains from one sample in a study of CD8+ T cells in alopecia areata. Sequencing was performed with immunoSEQ multiplex PCR; in TCRdb, only in-frame clones are kept and a portion is missing. The sample yields 120,000 to 150,000 clones, approximately 60% seen once. Sequenced input: CD8+ T cells sorted from blood. The receptors shown here come from a human donor in good health. CDR3s include the opening cysteine and the closing phenylalanine or tryptophan. The order of the fields is V gene, D gene, clone size, J gene, CDR3 protein, CDR3 DNA. D genes are given only for firm matches. Clone size appears in some rows only: once, few, many, or a class for an expanded clone.

TRBV29-1	TRBD1	.	TRBJ2-1	CSVGGTGWVRGNEQFF	TGCAGCGTTGGGGGGACAGGCTGGGTGAGAGGGAATGAGCAGTTCTTC
TRBV4-2	TRBD2	once	TRBJ2-3	CASSPYTSGRLSTDTQYF	TGTGCCAGCAGCCCGTACACTAGCGGGAGGCTGAGCACAGATACGCAGTATTTT
TRBV7-8	.	.	TRBJ2-1	CASSLWGSSYNEQFF	TGTGCCAGCAGCTTATGGGGTTCGTCCTACAATGAGCAGTTCTTC
TRBV5-1	.	once	TRBJ1-4	CASSLRGSNEKLFF	TGCGCCAGCAGCTTGCGGGGTTCTAATGAAAAACTGTTTTTT
TRBV30	.	.	TRBJ2-6	CAWSADSGANVLTF	TGTGCCTGGAGTGCCGACTCTGGGGCCAACGTCCTGACTTTC
TRBV6-5	TRBD1	.	TRBJ1-2	CASSPGTAFGDTF	TGTGCCAGCAGCCCCGGGACAGCTTTTGGGGACACCTTC
TRBV28	TRBD1	.	TRBJ2-5	CASSFSVDRVKKTQYF	TGTGCCAGCAGTTTCTCGGTGGACAGGGTGAAGAAGACCCAGTACTTC
TRBV2	.	.	TRBJ2-7	CASRSPEYEQYF	TGTGCCAGCAGATCCCCGGAGTACGAGCAGTACTTC
TRBV9	.	few	TRBJ2-7	CASSPRGGSDEQYF	TGTGCCAGCAGCCCCCGGGGCGGGTCGGACGAGCAGTACTTC
TRBV6-1	.	.	TRBJ2-1	CASSEVRLDSYNEQFF	TGTGCCAGCAGTGAAGTGCGACTAGATTCCTACAATGAGCAGTTCTTC
TRBV2	TRBD2	.	TRBJ2-1	CASSLLGLAGVIHLSYNEQFF	TGTGCCAGCAGTTTGCTTGGACTAGCGGGAGTGATCCACCTCTCCTACAATGAGCAGTTCTTC
TRBV29-1	TRBD2	few	TRBJ2-1	CSVETGTSGYNEQFF	TGCAGCGTTGAAACCGGGACTAGCGGATACAATGAGCAGTTCTTC
TRBV7-9	TRBD2	.	TRBJ2-7	CASSRGGEQYF	TGTGCCAGCAGCCGGGGGGGCGAGCAGTACTTC
TRBV7-8	.	.	TRBJ2-3	CASSPPTQHTDTQYF	TGTGCCAGCAGCCCTCCGACGCAGCACACAGATACGCAGTATTTT
TRBV19	.	.	TRBJ1-5	CASSNPGRYSNQPQHF	TGTGCCAGTAGTAACCCTGGACGGTACAGCAATCAGCCCCAGCATTTT
TRBV6-6	.	few	TRBJ2-5	CASSWGAGDQYF	TGTGCCAGCAGTTGGGGGGCCGGGGACCAGTACTTC
TRBV5-1	.	.	TRBJ2-7	CASSLSSGAGEQYF	TGCGCCAGCAGCTTGTCGTCAGGGGCGGGCGAGCAGTACTTC
TRBV5-1	.	.	TRBJ2-3	CASSLVQGSTDTQYF	TGCGCCAGCAGCTTGGTTCAAGGGAGCACAGATACGCAGTATTTT
TRBV5-6	.	few	TRBJ1-5	CASSLANSGLSQPQHF	TGTGCCAGCAGCTTGGCCAATTCGGGCCTTTCACAGCCCCAGCATTTT
TRBV5-1	TRBD2	.	TRBJ2-7	CASSLALAGAESYEQYF	TGCGCCAGCAGCTTGGCCTTAGCGGGAGCCGAAAGCTACGAGCAGTACTTC
TRBV2	TRBD2	.	TRBJ2-5	CASRTSGNTEETQYF	TGTGCCAGCAGAACTAGCGGCAACACGGAAGAGACCCAGTACTTC
TRBV28	.	.	TRBJ1-2	CASSPRARLAGYTF	TGTGCCAGCAGTCCCCGGGCGAGGTTGGCGGGCTACACCTTC
TRBV29-1	.	.	TRBJ1-1	CSVPSPGMDEAFF	TGCAGCGTTCCAAGTCCCGGAATGGATGAAGCTTTCTTT
TRBV6-5	TRBD1	.	TRBJ2-7	CASSLQGAYEQYF	TGTGCCAGCAGTCTACAGGGGGCCTACGAGCAGTACTTC
TRBV5-1	.	once	TRBJ2-2	CASSRFINERTNTGELFF	TGCGCCAGCAGTCGGTTCATCAATGAGCGGACGAACACCGGGGAGCTGTTTTTT
TRBV27	TRBD2	.	TRBJ2-7	CASAASGSSYEQYF	TGTGCCAGCGCGGCTAGCGGGAGTTCCTACGAGCAGTACTTC
TRBV9	.	once	TRBJ2-3	CASSVEGLKADTQYF	TGTGCCAGCAGCGTAGAGGGTTTAAAGGCAGATACGCAGTATTTT
TRBV2	.	.	TRBJ2-4	CASISGNIQYF	TGTGCCAGCATCAGTGGAAACATTCAGTACTTC
TRBV6-5	.	.	TRBJ2-3	CASSYGNKRTDTQYF	TGTGCCAGCAGTTACGGTAACAAACGCACAGATACGCAGTATTTT
TRBV13	TRBD2	.	TRBJ2-1	CASSPGTSGNNEQFF	TGTGCCAGCAGCCCCGGGACTAGCGGGAACAATGAGCAGTTCTTC
TRBV9	.	few	TRBJ1-2	CASSAYNYGYTF	TGTGCCAGCAGCGCTTATAACTATGGCTACACCTTC
TRBV27	.	.	TRBJ2-7	CASSGGESYEQYF	TGTGCCAGCTCAGGGGGGGAATCCTACGAGCAGTACTTC
TRBV5-1	TRBD1	many	TRBJ2-3	CASKDRALVRTSTDTQYF	TGCGCCAGCAAGGACAGGGCTCTCGTCCGGACCAGCACAGATACGCAGTATTTT
TRBV27	.	.	TRBJ2-7	CASSPLRTTYEQYF	TGTGCCAGCAGTCCACTCCGGACAACCTACGAGCAGTACTTC
TRBV29-1	.	.	TRBJ1-2	CSVETRYGYTF	TGCAGCGTTGAAACGCGCTATGGCTACACCTTC
TRBV10-1	.	few	TRBJ2-2	CASSASVTGELFF	TGCGCCAGCAGTGCCAGCGTTACCGGGGAGCTGTTTTTT
TRBV7-2	TRBD2	.	TRBJ2-1	CASSFLERGVYNEQFF	TGTGCCAGCAGCTTCCTAGAGCGGGGGGTCTACAATGAGCAGTTCTTC
TRBV5-1	.	.	TRBJ2-3	CASSLVSIITDTQYF	TGCGCCAGCAGCTTGGTATCCATCATCACAGATACGCAGTATTTT
TRBV10-2	.	few	TRBJ2-2	CASSEGVAGELFF	TGCGCCAGCAGTGAGGGCGTGGCGGGGGAGCTGTTTTTT
TRBV6-5	.	.	TRBJ2-2	CASSYSVRQNTGELFF	TGTGCCAGCAGTTACTCTGTCCGCCAGAACACCGGGGAGCTGTTTTTT
TRBV5-8	.	.	TRBJ2-5	CASSFRQGGETQYF	TGTGCCAGCAGCTTTCGACAGGGAGGAGAGACCCAGTACTTC
TRBV29-1	.	once	TRBJ2-7	CSAGKGSTYEQYF	TGCAGCGCTGGGAAAGGGTCTACCTACGAGCAGTACTTC
TRBV27	TRBD2	few	TRBJ2-7	CASSVASGSFYEQYF	TGTGCCAGCAGTGTAGCTAGCGGGAGTTTTTACGAGCAGTACTTC
TRBV4-1	.	few	TRBJ2-3	CASSQGSGSTDTQYF	TGCGCCAGCAGCCAAGGTTCGGGCTCCACAGATACGCAGTATTTT